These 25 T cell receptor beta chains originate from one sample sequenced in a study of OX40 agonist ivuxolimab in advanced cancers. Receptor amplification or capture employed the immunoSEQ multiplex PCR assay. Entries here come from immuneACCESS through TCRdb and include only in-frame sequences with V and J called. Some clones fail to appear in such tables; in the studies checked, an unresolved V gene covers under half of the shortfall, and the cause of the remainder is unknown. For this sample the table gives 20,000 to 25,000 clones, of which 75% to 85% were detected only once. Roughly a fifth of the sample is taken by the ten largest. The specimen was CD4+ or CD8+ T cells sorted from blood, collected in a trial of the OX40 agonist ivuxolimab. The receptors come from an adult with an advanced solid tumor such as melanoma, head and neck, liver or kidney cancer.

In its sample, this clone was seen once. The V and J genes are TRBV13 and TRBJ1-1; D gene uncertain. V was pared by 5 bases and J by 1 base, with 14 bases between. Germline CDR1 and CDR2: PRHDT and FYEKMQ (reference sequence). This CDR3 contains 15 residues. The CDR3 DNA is TGTGCCAGCAGCCCGAGCCCGGACGGGAACACTGAAGCTTTCTTT. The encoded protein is CASSPSPDGNTEAFF. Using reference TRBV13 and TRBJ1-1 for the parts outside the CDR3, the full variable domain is AAGVIQSPRHLIKEKRETATLKCYPIPRHDTVYWYQQGPGQDPQFLISFYEKMQSDKGSIPDRFSAQQFSDYHSELNMSSLELGDSALYFCASSPSPDGNTEAFFGQGTRLTVV.

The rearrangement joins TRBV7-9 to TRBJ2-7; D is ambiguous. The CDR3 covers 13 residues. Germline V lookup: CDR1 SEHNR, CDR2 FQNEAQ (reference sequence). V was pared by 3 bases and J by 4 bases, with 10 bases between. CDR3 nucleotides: TGTGCCAGCAGCTTCGGACCGGATTACGAGCAGTACTTC. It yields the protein CASSFGPDYEQYF.

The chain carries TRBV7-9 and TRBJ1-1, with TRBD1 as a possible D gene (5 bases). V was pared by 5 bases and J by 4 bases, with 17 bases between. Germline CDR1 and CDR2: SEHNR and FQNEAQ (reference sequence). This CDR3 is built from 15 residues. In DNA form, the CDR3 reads TGTGCCAGCAGCCCAACGGGGGGTTTAAGCACTGAAGCTTTCTTT. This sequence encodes CASSPTGGLSTEAFF.

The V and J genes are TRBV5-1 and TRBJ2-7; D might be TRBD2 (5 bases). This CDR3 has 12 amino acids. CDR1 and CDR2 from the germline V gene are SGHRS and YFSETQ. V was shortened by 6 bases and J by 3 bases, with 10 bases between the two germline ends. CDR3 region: CASMEAHYEQYF. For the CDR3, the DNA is TGCGCCAGCATGGAGGCCCACTACGAGCAGTACTTC.

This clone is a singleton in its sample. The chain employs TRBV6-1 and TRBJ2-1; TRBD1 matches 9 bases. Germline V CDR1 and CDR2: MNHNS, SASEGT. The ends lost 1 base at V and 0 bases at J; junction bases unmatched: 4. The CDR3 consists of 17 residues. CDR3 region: CASSEVRQGGSYNEQFF. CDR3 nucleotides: TGTGCCAGCAGTGAAGTAAGACAGGGGGGCTCCTACAATGAGCAGTTCTTC.

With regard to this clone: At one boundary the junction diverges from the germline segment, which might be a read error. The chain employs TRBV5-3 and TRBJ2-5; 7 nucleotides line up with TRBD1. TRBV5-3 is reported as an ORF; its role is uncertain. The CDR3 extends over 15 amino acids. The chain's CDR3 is CASSLGQTGLETQYF. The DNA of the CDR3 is TGTGCCAGCAGCTTGGGGCAGACAGGGTTGGAGACCCAGTACTTC.

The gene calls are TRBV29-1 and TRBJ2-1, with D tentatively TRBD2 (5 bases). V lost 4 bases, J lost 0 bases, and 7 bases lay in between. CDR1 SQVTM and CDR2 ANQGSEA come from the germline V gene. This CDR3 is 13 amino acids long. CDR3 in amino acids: CSVAGSSYNEQFF. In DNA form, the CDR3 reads TGCAGCGTTGCTGGGAGCTCCTACAATGAGCAGTTCTTC.

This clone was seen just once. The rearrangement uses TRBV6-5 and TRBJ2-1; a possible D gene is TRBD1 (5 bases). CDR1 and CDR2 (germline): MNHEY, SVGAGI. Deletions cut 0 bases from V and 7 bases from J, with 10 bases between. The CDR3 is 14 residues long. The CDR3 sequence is CASSYSQGWNEQFF. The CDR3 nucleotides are TGTGCCAGCAGTTACTCGCAGGGTTGGAATGAGCAGTTCTTC.

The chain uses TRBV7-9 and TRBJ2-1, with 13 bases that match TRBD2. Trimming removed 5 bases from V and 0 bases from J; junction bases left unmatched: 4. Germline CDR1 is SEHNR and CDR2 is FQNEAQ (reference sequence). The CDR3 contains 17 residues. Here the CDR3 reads CASSSWTSGSSYNEQFF. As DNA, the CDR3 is TGTGCCAGCAGCAGTTGGACTAGCGGGAGCTCCTACAATGAGCAGTTCTTC.

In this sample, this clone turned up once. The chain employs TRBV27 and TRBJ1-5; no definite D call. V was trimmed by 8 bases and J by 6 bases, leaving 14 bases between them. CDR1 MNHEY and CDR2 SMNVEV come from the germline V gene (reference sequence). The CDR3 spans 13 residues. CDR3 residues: CASQRTGGQPQHF. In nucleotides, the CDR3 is TGTGCCAGCCAGAGAACGGGTGGTCAGCCCCAGCATTTT.

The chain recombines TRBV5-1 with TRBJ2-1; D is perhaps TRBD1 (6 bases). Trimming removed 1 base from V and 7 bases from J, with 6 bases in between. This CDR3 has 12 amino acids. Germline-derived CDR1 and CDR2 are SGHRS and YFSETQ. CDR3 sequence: CASSLTGNEQFF. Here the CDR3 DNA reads TGCGCCAGCAGCTTGACAGGGAATGAGCAGTTCTTC. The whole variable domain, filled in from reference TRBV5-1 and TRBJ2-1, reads KAGVTQTPRYLIKTRGQQVTLSCSPISGHRSVSWYQQTPGQGLQFLFEYFSETQRNKGNFPGRFSGRQFSNSRSEMNVSTLELGDSALYLCASSLTGNEQFFGPGTRLTVL.

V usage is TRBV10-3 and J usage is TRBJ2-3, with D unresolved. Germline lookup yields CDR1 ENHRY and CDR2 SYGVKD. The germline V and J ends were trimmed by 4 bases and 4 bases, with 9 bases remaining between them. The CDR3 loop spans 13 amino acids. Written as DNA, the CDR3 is TGTGCCATCAGTGGTTCCCAGGCAGATACGCAGTATTTT. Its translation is CAISGSQADTQYF.

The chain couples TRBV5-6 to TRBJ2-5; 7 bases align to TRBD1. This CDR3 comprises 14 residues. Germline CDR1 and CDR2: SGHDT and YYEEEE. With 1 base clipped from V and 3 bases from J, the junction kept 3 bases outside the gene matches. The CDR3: CASSLQQGKETQYF. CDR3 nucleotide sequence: TGTGCCAGCAGCTTGCAACAGGGGAAAGAGACCCAGTACTTC.

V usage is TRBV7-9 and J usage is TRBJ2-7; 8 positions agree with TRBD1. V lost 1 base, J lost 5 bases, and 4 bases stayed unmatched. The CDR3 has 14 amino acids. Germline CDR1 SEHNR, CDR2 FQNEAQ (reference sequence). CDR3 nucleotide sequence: TGTGCCAGCAGCTTAGACAGGGGGTTTAACGAGCAGTACTTC. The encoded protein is CASSLDRGFNEQYF.

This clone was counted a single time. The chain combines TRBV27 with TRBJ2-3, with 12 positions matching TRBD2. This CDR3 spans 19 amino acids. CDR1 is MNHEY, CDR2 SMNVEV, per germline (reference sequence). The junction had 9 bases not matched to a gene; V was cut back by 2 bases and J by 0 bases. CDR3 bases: TGTGCCAGCAGTTTACTAGGACTAGCGGGACCGTCTAGCACAGATACGCAGTATTTT. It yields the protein CASSLLGLAGPSSTDTQYF.

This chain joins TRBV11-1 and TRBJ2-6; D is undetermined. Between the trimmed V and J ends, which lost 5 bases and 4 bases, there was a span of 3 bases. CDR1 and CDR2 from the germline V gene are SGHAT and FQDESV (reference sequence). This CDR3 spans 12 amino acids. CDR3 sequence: CASSPGANVLTF. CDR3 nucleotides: TGTGCCAGCAGCCCGGGGGCCAACGTCCTGACTTTC.

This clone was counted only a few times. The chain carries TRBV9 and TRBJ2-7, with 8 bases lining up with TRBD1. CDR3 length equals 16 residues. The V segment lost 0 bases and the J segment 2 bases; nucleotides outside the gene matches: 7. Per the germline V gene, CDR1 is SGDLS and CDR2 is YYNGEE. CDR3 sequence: CASSVGAGGYAYEQYF. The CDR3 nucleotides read TGTGCCAGCAGCGTAGGTGCAGGGGGCTACGCCTACGAGCAGTACTTC.

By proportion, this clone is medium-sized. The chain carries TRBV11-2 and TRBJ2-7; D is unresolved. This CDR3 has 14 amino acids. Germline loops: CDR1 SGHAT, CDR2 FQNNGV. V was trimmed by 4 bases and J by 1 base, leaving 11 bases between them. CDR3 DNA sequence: TGTGCCAGCAGCTACCAGCGTTGGTCCTACGAGCAGTACTTC. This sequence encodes CASSYQRWSYEQYF.

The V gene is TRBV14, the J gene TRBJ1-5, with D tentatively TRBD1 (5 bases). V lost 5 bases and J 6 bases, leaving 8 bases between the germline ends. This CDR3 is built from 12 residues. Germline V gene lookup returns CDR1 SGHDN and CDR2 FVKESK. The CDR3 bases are TGTGCCAGCAGCTGGGGGGGTCAGCCCCAGCATTTT. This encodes CASSWGGQPQHF.

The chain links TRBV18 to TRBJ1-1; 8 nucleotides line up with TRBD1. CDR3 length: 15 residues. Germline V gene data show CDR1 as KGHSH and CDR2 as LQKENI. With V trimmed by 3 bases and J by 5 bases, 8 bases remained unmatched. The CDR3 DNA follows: TGTGCCAGCTCACCGGAAGCAGGGGGCCGGACTGAAGCTTTCTTT. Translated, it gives CASSPEAGGRTEAFF.

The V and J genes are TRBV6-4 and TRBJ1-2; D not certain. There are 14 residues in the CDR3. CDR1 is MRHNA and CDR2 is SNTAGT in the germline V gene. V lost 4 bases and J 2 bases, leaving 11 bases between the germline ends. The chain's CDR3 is CASSGRDTNYGYTF. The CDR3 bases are TGTGCCAGCAGTGGTAGGGATACGAACTATGGCTACACCTTC.

Here the CDR3 DNA reads TGTGCCAGCAGTGTAATAGCAGGTGGTGCAGGTGATGTATCGAACACTGAAGCTTTCTTT. It specifies CASSVIAGGAGDVSNTEAFF. The chain has TRBV6-1 and TRBJ1-1; no clear D gene. Germline values: CDR1 MNHNS, CDR2 SASEGT. Trimming left V 4 bases short and J 1 base short, with 28 bases between. The CDR3 spans 20 residues.

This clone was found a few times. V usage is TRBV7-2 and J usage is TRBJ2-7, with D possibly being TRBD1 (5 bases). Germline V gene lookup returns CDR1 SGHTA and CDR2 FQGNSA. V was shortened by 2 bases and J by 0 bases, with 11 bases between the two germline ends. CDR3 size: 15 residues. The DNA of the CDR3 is TGTGCCAGCAGCTTACTGGACACGCCCTCCTACGAGCAGTACTTC. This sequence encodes CASSLLDTPSYEQYF.

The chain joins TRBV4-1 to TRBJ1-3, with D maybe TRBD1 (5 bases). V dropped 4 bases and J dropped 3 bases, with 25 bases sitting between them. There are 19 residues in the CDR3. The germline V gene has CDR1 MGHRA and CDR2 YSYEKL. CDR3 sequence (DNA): TGCGCCAGCAGCCGTGCCCTTCTTCCGGGACCCCTAGGTGGAAACACCATATATTTT. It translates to CASSRALLPGPLGGNTIYF.

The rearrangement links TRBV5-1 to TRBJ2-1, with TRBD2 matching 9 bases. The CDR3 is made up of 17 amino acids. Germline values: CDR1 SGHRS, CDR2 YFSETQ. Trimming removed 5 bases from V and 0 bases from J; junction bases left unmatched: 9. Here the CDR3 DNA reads TGCGCCAGCAGTTATCATAGCGGGGGAGGCTCCTACAATGAGCAGTTCTTC. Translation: CASSYHSGGGSYNEQFF.